This T cell receptor beta chain stems from a study of Tregs in tolerant kidney transplant recipients. About the study: Related graft donors supplied nonmyeloablative bone marrow transplants, and mixed chimerism was transient. Sorting after B cell culture yielded CD25+CD127- and 4-1BB+CD40L- CD4+ cells. An approximately three-day belatacept mixed lymphocyte reaction, sometimes plus 5-day graft donor restimulation, preceded CD4+CD25+CD127- sorting.

The CDR3 has 15 residues. V lost 6 bases, J lost 1 base, and 8 bases stayed unmatched. Per the germline V gene, CDR1 is MNHEY and CDR2 is SVGAGI. The data were produced by immunoSEQ multiplex PCR, yet TCRdb's version contains in-frame clones alone and is incomplete. The table records some 800 clones, around 40% of them present only once. As regards this clone: Its target is not known.

Whole-study findings and limits: Findings come from small patient numbers and require larger validation.

The input for sequencing was Tregs from blood cultured with allogeneic cells, taken before the transplant. The source of this sequence is a human patient who received a combined kidney and bone marrow transplant. The gene calls are TRBV6-5 and TRBJ1-1; 7 bases are a match to TRBD1. The CDR3 DNA is TGTGCCAGCAGCCCGACCGACAGGGAGAACACTGAAGCTTTCTTT. Amino acids: CASSPTDRENTEAFF.